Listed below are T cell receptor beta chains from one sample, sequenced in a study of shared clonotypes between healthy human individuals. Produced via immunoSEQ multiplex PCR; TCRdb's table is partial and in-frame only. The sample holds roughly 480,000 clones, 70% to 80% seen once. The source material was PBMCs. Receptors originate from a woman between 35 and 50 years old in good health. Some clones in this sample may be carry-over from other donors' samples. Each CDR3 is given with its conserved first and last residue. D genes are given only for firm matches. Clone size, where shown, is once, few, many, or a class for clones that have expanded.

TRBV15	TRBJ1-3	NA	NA	TGTGCCACCAGCAGATTTGTCTCTGGAAACACCATATATTTT	CATSRFVSGNTIYF
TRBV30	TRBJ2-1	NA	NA	TGTGCCTGGGGCGTGGACCAACCGTACAATGAGCAGTTCTTC	CAWGVDQPYNEQFF
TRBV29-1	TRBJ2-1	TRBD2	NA	TGCAGCGCCCCGGGACTAGCGGGAGTCCACAATGAGCAGTTCTTC	CSAPGLAGVHNEQFF
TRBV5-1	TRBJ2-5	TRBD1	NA	TGCGCCAGCAGCTCCCGGGACAGGTTAGAGACCCAGTACTTC	CASSSRDRLETQYF
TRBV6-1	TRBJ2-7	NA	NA	TGTGCCAGCAGTGAAGGCTGGACAGTGTCATCCTACGAGCAGTACTTC	CASSEGWTVSSYEQYF
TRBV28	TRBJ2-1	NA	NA	TGTGCCAGCAGTTCAGGAGGGAATGAGCAGTTCTTC	CASSSGGNEQFF
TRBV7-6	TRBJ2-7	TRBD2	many	TGTGCCAGCAGCCGAGCGGGGGAATACTACGAGCAGTACTTC	CASSRAGEYYEQYF
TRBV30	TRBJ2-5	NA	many	TGTGCCTGGAGCGATGGAGCTACCCAGGCCCAGTACTTC	CAWSDGATQAQYF
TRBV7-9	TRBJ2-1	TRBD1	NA	TGTGCCAGCAGCTCAAACCTACGGGACAGAGTATACAATGAGCAGTTCTTC	CASSSNLRDRVYNEQFF
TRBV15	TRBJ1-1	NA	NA	TGTGCCACCAGCAGAGAGGGGGATGCGAACACTGAAGCTTTCTTT	CATSREGDANTEAFF
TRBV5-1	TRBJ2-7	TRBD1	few	TGCGCCAGCAGCCGGTCCGGGACAGCCGGCTCCTACGAGCAGTACTTC	CASSRSGTAGSYEQYF
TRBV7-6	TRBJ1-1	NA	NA	TGTGCCACCAAAAGCGGGACAACGAACACTGAAGCTTTCTTT	CATKSGTTNTEAFF
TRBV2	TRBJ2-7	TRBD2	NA	TGTGCCAGTGGGGGACTAGTTCCGACCTCCGAGCAGTACTTC	CASGGLVPTSEQYF
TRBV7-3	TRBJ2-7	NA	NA	TGTGCCAGCAGCTTAACTGGGGTCGGCGAGCAGTACTTC	CASSLTGVGEQYF
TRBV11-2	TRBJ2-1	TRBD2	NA	TGTGCCAGCACCTGGGCTAGCGGGGAGTATGAGCAGTTCTTC	CASTWASGEYEQFF
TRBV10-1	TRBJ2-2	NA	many	TGCGCCAGCAGTTTCGACAGTTCGAACACCGGGGAGCTGTTTTTT	CASSFDSSNTGELFF
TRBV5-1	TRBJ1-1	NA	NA	TGCGCCAGCAGCTTGGAGGTTCGGGATCTGAACACTGAAGCTTTCTTT	CASSLEVRDLNTEAFF